This TCR beta chain was sequenced during a study of tumor and adjacent non-tumor tissue in lung cancer. No cell sorting was done before RNA was extracted from the tissue. Looked up from germline, CDR1 is MNHNY and CDR2 is SVGAGI (reference sequence). The CDR3 is 14 residues long. V was trimmed by 3 bases and J by 7 bases, leaving 12 bases between them. A modified ARM-PCR protocol with three rounds of nested PCR amplified TCRbeta. TCRdb fed the multiplex PCR reads into MiXCR, producing one record per CDR3 protein. The table lists 100,000 to 120,000 distinct CDR3 sequences, around 82% of them singletons, with 20% to 25% in the top ten.

Sequencing was carried out using lung tumor tissue. The source is a man aged 65-85 years with non-small cell lung cancer. The chain recombines TRBV6-6 with TRBJ1-4, with TRBD1 as a possible D gene (5 bases). The CDR3, as DNA: TGTGCCAGCAGTTATGGGGGGGGGACTGAAAAACTGTTTTTT. Protein product: CASSYGGGTEKLFF.